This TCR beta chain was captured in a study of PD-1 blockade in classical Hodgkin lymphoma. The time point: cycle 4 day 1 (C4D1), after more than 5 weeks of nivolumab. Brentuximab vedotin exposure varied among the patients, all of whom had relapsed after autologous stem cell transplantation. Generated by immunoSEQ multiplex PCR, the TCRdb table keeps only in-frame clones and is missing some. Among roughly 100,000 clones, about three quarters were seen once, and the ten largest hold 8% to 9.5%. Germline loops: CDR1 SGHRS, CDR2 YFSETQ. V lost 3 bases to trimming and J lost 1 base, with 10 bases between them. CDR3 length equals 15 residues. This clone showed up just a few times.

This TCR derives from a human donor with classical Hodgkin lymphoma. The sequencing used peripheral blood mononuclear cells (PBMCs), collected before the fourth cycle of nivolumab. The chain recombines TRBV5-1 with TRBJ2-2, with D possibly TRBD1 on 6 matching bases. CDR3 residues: CASSSNRVNTGELFF. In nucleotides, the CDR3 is TGCGCCAGCAGCTCCAACAGGGTGAACACCGGGGAGCTGTTTTTT.